This is a list of T cell receptor beta chains from one sample in a study of T cell repertoires in cytomegalovirus infection. TCRdb analysed the reads with MiXCR anew, one entry per CDR3 protein. The data hold 740,000 or so distinct CDR3 sequences, with 35% observed a single time. The sequencing sample was made of PBMCs. These receptors all come from a human donor in good health (CMV status not recorded). Some clones in this sample may be carry-over from other donors' samples. CDR3s include the opening cysteine and the closing phenylalanine or tryptophan. Each record gives: V gene, D gene, clone size, J gene, CDR3 DNA, CDR3 protein. D genes are given only for firm matches. Only some rows state a clone size, as once, few, many or a class for expanded clones.

>TRBV7-9|-|-|TRBJ2-1
TGTGCCAGCAACGGTAGAAGCGGAGACAGCTCCTACAATGAGCAGTTCTTC
CASNGRSGDSSYNEQFF
>TRBV7-9|-|few|TRBJ2-3
TGTGCCAGCAGCTTAGCCCGCGGGGCCACGCATACGCAGTATTTT
CASSLARGATHTQYF
>TRBV6-2/TRBV6-3|-|-|TRBJ2-7
TGTGCCAGCAGTTACGATCCAGCCGGTTCCTACGAGCAGTACTTC
CASSYDPAGSYEQYF
>TRBV10-3|-|-|TRBJ1-5
TGTGCCATCAGTGAGGGAGATAGCAATCAGCCCCAGCATTTT
CAISEGDSNQPQHF
>TRBV24-1|TRBD2|-|TRBJ2-2
TGTGCCACCAGTGATTTGCGTAGCGGGGACTCAACCGGGGAGCTGTTTTTT
CATSDLRSGDSTGELFF
>TRBV5-1|TRBD2|-|TRBJ2-2
TGCGCCAGCAGCTTGGAAGGCGGGAGGAACACCGGGGAGCTGTTTTTT
CASSLEGGRNTGELFF
>TRBV7-9|TRBD1|-|TRBJ2-7
TGTGCCAGCAGCTTACACAGGGGCAGGTGCTTC
CASSLHRGRCF
>TRBV7-8|-|many|TRBJ1-1
TGTGCCAGCAGCTCAGGGACCCAACTCAGGAACACTGAAGCTTTCTTT
CASSSGTQLRNTEAFF
>TRBV14|-|-|TRBJ1-2
TGTGCCAGCAGCCCTGCGAGGGCGTCCGGCTACACCTTC
CASSPARASGYTF
>TRBV6-6|-|few|TRBJ2-7
TGTGCCAGCAGTCCTAGAGGGGGGGCGTACGAGCAGTACTTC
CASSPRGGAYEQYF
>TRBV18|TRBD1|few|TRBJ1-2
TGTGCCAGCTCACCGATCACCTCCTCCGGGACAGGGGTGGATGGCTACACCTTC
CASSPITSSGTGVDGYTF
>TRBV5-1|-|-|TRBJ2-1
TGCGCCAGCAGCCCGGGTTTCGGCCATGAGCAGTTCTTC
CASSPGFGHEQFF
>TRBV25-1|-|-|TRBJ2-5
TGTGCCAGCAGTGAATTAGGGTTAGAGACCCAGTACTTC
CASSELGLETQYF
>TRBV5-1|TRBD2|-|TRBJ2-3
TGCGCCAGCAGCATCGAGCGGGGGGCGGGAGATACGCAGTATTTT
CASSIERGAGDTQYF
>TRBV27|-|-|TRBJ1-6
TGTGCCAGCAGCCCCGTAGGGTCGTATAATTCACCCCTCCACTTT
CASSPVGSYNSPLHF
>TRBV20-1|TRBD2|-|TRBJ2-1
TGCAGTGCTGACCCCCGGACTAGCGGGGGGGGGTATGAGCAGTTCTTC
CSADPRTSGGGYEQFF
>TRBV25-1|-|-|TRBJ1-2
TGTGCCAGCAGTGAGCCGGACAGCCTCTATGGCTACACCTTC
CASSEPDSLYGYTF
>TRBV15|-|few|TRBJ2-6
TGTGCCACCAGCAGAGAAGGACTATCTGGGGCCAACGTCCTGACTTTC
CATSREGLSGANVLTF
>TRBV6-1|TRBD2|few|TRBJ2-1
TGTGCCAGCAGTGGACTAGCGGGGGGGCCTGGTGAGCAGTTCTTC
CASSGLAGGPGEQFF
>TRBV12-3/TRBV12-4|TRBD1|-|TRBJ1-3
TGTGCCAGCAGGCACCGGGACAGGGGAGCCTCTGGAAACACCATATCTTTT
CASRHRDRGASGNTISF
>TRBV12-3/TRBV12-4|-|-|TRBJ2-1
TGTGCCAGCAGTTTTACAGGGTTAGGAGCCTACAATGAGCAGTTCTTC
CASSFTGLGAYNEQFF
>TRBV29-1|TRBD1|-|TRBJ2-7
TGCAGCGTGGGGGGACCCGGGACAGGGGAATCTAAGGGCTACGAGCAGTACTTC
CSVGGPGTGESKGYEQYF
>TRBV7-8|-|many|TRBJ2-3
TGTGCCAGCAGCTTAGCGCTCATAGGGGGGAGAATAGCAGATACGCAGTATTTT
CASSLALIGGRIADTQYF
>TRBV6-5|TRBD1|-|TRBJ1-2
TGTGCCAGCGGGCCGGGACAGGGCGGGAGTGGCTACACCTTC
CASGPGQGGSGYTF
>TRBV5-1|TRBD2|-|TRBJ2-1
TGCGCCAGCAGCTTGGGCGCAGCGGGGGGTGAGCAGTTCTTC
CASSLGAAGGEQFF
>TRBV29-1|TRBD2|-|TRBJ2-1
TGCAGCGTTGAGTGGCTAGCGGGAGAGTTATACAATGAGCAGTTCTTC
CSVEWLAGELYNEQFF
>TRBV20-1|-|-|TRBJ2-3
TGCAGTGCTAGTAAAGGGCTCCAAGCAGATACGCAGTATTTT
CSASKGLQADTQYF
>TRBV7-2|-|-|TRBJ1-1
TGTGCCAGCAGCTTAAAAGGAGCCGGGGGCACTGAAGCTTTCTTT
CASSLKGAGGTEAFF
>TRBV6-5|-|-|TRBJ2-7
TGTGCCAGCAGTGGCACAGGGTTTTTGTACTTC
CASSGTGFLYF
>TRBV6-1|-|many|TRBJ1-6
TGTGCCAGCAGCTTAGGAGGGGATAATTCACCCCTCCACTTT
CASSLGGDNSPLHF